This TCR beta chain is from a study of T cell responses to AZD1222 COVID-19 vaccine. Overall study findings and caveats: Among vaccine-associated CD4 TCRs, coverage spanned spike, with dominance at 160-218 and 743-854. White British people made up most donors, females outnumbered males, and clonal diversity was possibly underestimated.

The CDR3 covers 14 residues. V shed 5 bases, J shed 6 bases, and the junction held 6 bases outside the gene matches. Per germline, CDR1 MNHNS and CDR2 SASEGT. Regarding this clone: What it binds is unknown.

The repertoire was sequenced with immunoSEQ multiplex PCR; TCRdb's copy has only in-frame clones and lacks some. The sample consists of tens of thousands of clones, 70% to 85% of them appearing once. Sample: peripheral blood, taken on day 0 of AZD1222 vaccination. The J gene is TRBJ2-7, the V gene TRBV6-1; 11 nucleotides line up with TRBD2. The receptor was isolated from an adult in good health. The CDR3 region has the DNA TGTGCCAGCAGTTATAGGCTAGCGGGAGGCGAGCAGTACTTC. It translates to CASSYRLAGGEQYF.